Listed below are T cell receptor beta chains from one sample, sequenced in a study of sequential checkpoint blockade in melanoma. TCRdb's table, derived via immunoSEQ multiplex PCR, lists solely in-frame clones and lacks some. The repertoire holds about 6,100 clones, with around 53% as singletons. Material: CD8+ T cells sorted from blood (inferred from file names), obtained from a patient given nivolumab and ipilimumab in sequence. Receptors were obtained from a human donor with melanoma. Each CDR3 is given with its conserved first and last residue. The order of the fields is J gene, V gene, CDR3 protein.

TRBJ1-1	TRBV19	CASTFAGAGNTEAFF
TRBJ2-5	TRBV5-1	CASSLVVSQETQYF
TRBJ1-3	TRBV12-5	CASGPGQGSFGSSGNTIYF
TRBJ2-3	TRBV30	CAWSHAGGLTDTQYF
TRBJ1-2	TRBV9	CASSPAGMELSYGYTF
TRBJ2-7	TRBV7-2	CASSPQGANEQYF
TRBJ2-5	TRBV7-3	CASSLRGGTYQETQYF
TRBJ1-6	TRBV6-5	CASSYLRASPLHF
TRBJ2-7	TRBV6-5	CASSYGQSYEQYF
TRBJ1-1	TRBV13	CASSSIDRNTEAFF
TRBJ2-2	TRBV27	CASSGSPGLAGGDTGELFF
TRBJ2-7	TRBV5-1	CASSLGTDSYEQYF
TRBJ2-1	TRBV13	CASSLGGGAYNEQFF
TRBJ2-7	TRBV4-3	CASSQGQGTYEQYF
TRBJ2-5	TRBV6-6	CASSHRDSEGTQYF
TRBJ2-3	TRBV4-3	CASSQSLTSGLDTQYF
TRBJ1-2	TRBV14	CASSPISRDKNYGYTF
TRBJ2-5	TRBV7-2	CASSRTGATRTQYF